Sequencing of this TCR beta chain was carried out in a study of T-cell memory formation after mild COVID-19. TCRdb redid the calling of the 5' RACE reads with MiXCR, one entry per CDR3 protein. The table shows approximately 300,000 distinct CDR3 sequences, with approximately 15% occurring only once. With V trimmed by 4 bases and J by 8 bases, 9 bases remained unmatched. Germline V gene lookup returns CDR1 SGHAT and CDR2 FQNNGV. CDR3 length: 16 residues. The sample consisted of PBMCs or a T cell subset sorted from them (not recorded which). The chain recombines TRBV11-2 with TRBJ2-1; TRBD2 agrees at 12 bases. This clonotype originated in a man aged 18 to 30 who had mild COVID-19 (a few samples of this study predate the infection). Cell type and time point are not known. In DNA form, the CDR3 reads TGTGCCAGCAGCTCCAGGACTAGCGGGGTAGGATATGAGCAGTTCTTC. It is translated as CASSSRTSGVGYEQFF.